This T cell receptor beta chain is from a study of blood T cell repertoires in COVID-19. Looking at the study overall: Collection of acute and convalescent COVID-19 samples took place in the United States, Italy and Spain. PBMCs, B-cell-depleted T cells, or T cells were the source of the cDNA or gDNA that made up the material.

This CDR3 contains 13 residues. V dropped 2 bases and J dropped 6 bases, with 10 bases sitting between them. Clones were sequenced by immunoSEQ multiplex PCR, and TCRdb holds only the in-frame ones, with some missing. The table has just over 350,000 clones, roughly 87% seen once; the top ten hold 2.5% to 3.5%. Donors were grouped by their self-reported clinical history. This chain connects TRBV12-3 or TRBV12-4 to TRBJ1-1; D is unclear. Sample: PBMCs or T cells enriched from blood (not recorded which). The TCR sequence derives from a woman aged 25 to 39 who had recovered from COVID-19. The CDR3 sequence is CASSLNHKSEAFF. CDR3 nucleotides: TGTGCCAGCAGTTTAAATCACAAATCTGAAGCTTTCTTT.